The rows below give T cell receptor beta chains drawn from one sample of a study of T-cell memory formation after mild COVID-19. TCRdb itself ran the 5' RACE reads through MiXCR, one entry per CDR3 protein. Of just over 350,000 distinct CDR3 sequences in the sample, under 15% are singletons; the top ten hold roughly 22%. The sample consisted of PBMCs or a T cell subset sorted from them (not recorded which). The source of these receptors is a man between 18 and 35 years old who had mild COVID-19 (a few samples of this study predate the infection). Cell type and time point are not known. Both conserved end residues are part of each CDR3. D genes are given only for firm matches. Some rows have no size entry. The others give once, few or many, or a class for an expanded clone.

>NA|TRBV5-1|15|TRBJ2-1|TRBD1
TGCGCCAGCAGCCCCCGGACAGGGGACGGTTCCGAGCAGTTCTTC
CASSPRTGDGSEQFF
>NA|TRBV29-1|15|TRBJ2-1|TRBD2
TGCAGCGTTAGCGGGGGAACCCGCTCCTACAATGAGCAGTTCTTC
CSVSGGTRSYNEQFF
>NA|TRBV6-5|14|TRBJ2-3|NA
TGTGCCAGCAGCCGGGACGGGGTGGCAGATACGCAGTATTTT
CASSRDGVADTQYF
>many|TRBV19|14|TRBJ2-7|TRBD1
TGTGCCAGTAACACCGGACAGGGGACCCACGAGCAGTACTTC
CASNTGQGTHEQYF
>NA|TRBV4-2|16|TRBJ2-1|NA
TGTGCCAGCAGCCAAGCCGGGATTTCTTTTTACAATGAGCAGTTCTTC
CASSQAGISFYNEQFF
>few|TRBV7-3|14|TRBJ1-1|NA
TGTGCCAGCAGCCGGCTCGGACACTACACTGAAGCTTTCTTT
CASSRLGHYTEAFF
>many|TRBV7-2|15|TRBJ2-1|TRBD2
TGTGCCAGCAGCTTACAAGCGGGGGAATACAATGAGCAGTTCTTC
CASSLQAGEYNEQFF
>few|TRBV2|12|TRBJ2-3|NA
TGTGCCAGCAGGGAGACGAGAGATACGCAGTATTTT
CASRETRDTQYF
>NA|TRBV4-3|15|TRBJ1-2|TRBD1
TGCGCCAGCAGCCAAGGGACAGGGACGGATAATGGCTACACCTTC
CASSQGTGTDNGYTF
>many|TRBV20-1|13|TRBJ2-3|NA
TGTAGTGGAGGCCCTAGTGTCACAGATACGCAGTATTTT
CSGGPSVTDTQYF
>NA|TRBV3-1|13|TRBJ1-1|NA
TGTGCCAGCAGCTCCGAGGGGGGGCCCGCAACTTTCTTT
CASSSEGGPATFF
>NA|TRBV7-9|14|TRBJ2-3|NA
TGTGCCAGCAGCTGGAGGGGAGTCGCAGATACGCAGTATTTT
CASSWRGVADTQYF
>few|TRBV18|13|TRBJ1-1|NA
TGTGCCAGCTCAGAACAACTGAACACTGAAGCTTTCTTT
CASSEQLNTEAFF
>few|TRBV18|12|TRBJ1-1|NA
TGTGCCAGCTCCCGGGACGTATCGTATGCTTTCTTT
CASSRDVSYAFF
>NA|TRBV5-1|14|TRBJ1-1|NA
TGCGCCAGCAGCTACAGGGAGGCGGACACTGAAGCTTTCTTT
CASSYREADTEAFF
>NA|TRBV4-3|16|TRBJ2-6|NA
TGCGCCAGCAGCCAAGATCCGGGCCCTGGGGCCAACGTCCTGACTTTC
CASSQDPGPGANVLTF
>NA|TRBV3-1|12|TRBJ1-1|NA
TGTGCCAGCAGCTGGATTAGTAGGGAAGCTTTCTTT
CASSWISREAFF
>NA|TRBV20-1|13|TRBJ2-5|TRBD2
TGCAGTGCCCCAGCGGGGGCGTTTGAGACCCAGTACTTC
CSAPAGAFETQYF
>NA|TRBV4-1|18|TRBJ2-1|TRBD2
TGCGCCAGCAGCCAAGAATTAGCGGGGGGGCTTTCCTACAATGAGCAGTTCTTC
CASSQELAGGLSYNEQFF
>few|TRBV11-2|13|TRBJ1-1|NA
TGTGCCAGCATCCCGGAGGCTTCTACTGAAGCTTTCTTT
CASIPEASTEAFF
>few|TRBV5-1|12|TRBJ2-1|NA
TGCGCCAGCAGCTTGTTGGGGCCTGAGCAGTTCTTC
CASSLLGPEQFF
>NA|TRBV28|14|TRBJ1-1|TRBD1
TGTGCCAGCATCTTTGGACAGGGGGACACTGAAGCTTTCTTT
CASIFGQGDTEAFF
>few|TRBV20-1|11|TRBJ2-1|NA
TGCAGTGCTTCCCCCAACAATGAGCAGTTCTTC
CSASPNNEQFF
>NA|TRBV20-1|14|TRBJ1-1|NA
TGCAGTGCTAGAGATTTTGGGGGGCGGACTGAAGCTTTCTTT
CSARDFGGRTEAFF
>NA|TRBV4-1|16|TRBJ1-5|NA
TGCGCCAGCAGCCCCCAGACAGGAAAGCTTAAACCGCCCCAGCATTTT
CASSPQTGKLKPPQHF
>few|TRBV7-3|15|TRBJ1-1|NA
TGTGCCAGCAGCTTAAATCCCAGGGTGGACACTGAAGCTTTCTTT
CASSLNPRVDTEAFF
>few|TRBV9|13|TRBJ2-3|NA
TGTGCCAGCAGCCCCCGACCCACAGATACGCAGTATTTT
CASSPRPTDTQYF
>NA|TRBV28|16|TRBJ2-3|TRBD2
TGTGCCAGCAGCCTAATTAGCGGGGGAGGCACAGATACGCAGTATTTT
CASSLISGGGTDTQYF
>NA|TRBV20-1|13|TRBJ2-7|NA
TGCAGTGCTAGTACCCCGGAAACCTACGAGCAGTACTTC
CSASTPETYEQYF
>few|TRBV7-2|14|TRBJ2-7|NA
TGTGCCAGCAGCCGGACCGCCCTTGGGGACGAGCAGTACTTC
CASSRTALGDEQYF
>few|TRBV25-1|15|TRBJ2-3|NA
TGTGCCAGCAGTGATCTAGGGGCGGCGGGGGATACGCAGTATTTT
CASSDLGAAGDTQYF
>few|TRBV25-1|15|TRBJ1-1|NA
TGTGCCACCGTACCTCCGGGACGGGCGAACACTGAAGCTTTCTTT
CATVPPGRANTEAFF
>few|TRBV10-3|14|TRBJ1-5|NA
TGTGCCATCAGTGACTGGCAGGGGTTGGAGCCCCAGCATTTT
CAISDWQGLEPQHF
>few|TRBV3-1|14|TRBJ1-5|NA
TGTGCCAGCAGCCAAGATAGCTGGGGTCAGCCCCAGCATTTT
CASSQDSWGQPQHF
>many|TRBV7-9|14|TRBJ1-1|TRBD1
TGTGCCAGCAGCCCAGGGGGGTGGAACACTGAAGCTTTCTTT
CASSPGGWNTEAFF
>NA|TRBV12-5|13|TRBJ1-2|NA
TGTGCTAGTGGTTTCACCCCGTTGGGGGGCTACACCTTC
CASGFTPLGGYTF
>few|TRBV5-6|11|TRBJ1-2|NA
TGTGCCAGCAGCGTGTCCGGTGGCTACACCTTC
CASSVSGGYTF
>NA|TRBV6-5|14|TRBJ2-1|NA
TGTGCCAGCTTCCTGGGGGGGGGCAACAATGAGCAGTTCTTC
CASFLGGGNNEQFF
>many|TRBV20-1|15|TRBJ2-3|NA
TGCAGTGCCCCCGCGAAGCGGGCTAGCACAGATACGCAGTATTTT
CSAPAKRASTDTQYF
>NA|TRBV12-3/TRBV12-4|10|TRBJ2-1|NA
TGTGCCAGCAGTTCAGGGATACAGTTCTTC
CASSSGIQFF
>NA|TRBV12-2|17|TRBJ2-3|NA
TGTGCAAGTCGCACAGGGATGGGGTGTCCCTCCACAGATACGCAGTATTTT
CASRTGMGCPSTDTQYF
>NA|TRBV9|16|TRBJ2-2|NA
TGTGCCAGCAGCGTAGAGACCGGGAAGAACACCGGGGAGCTGTTTTTT
CASSVETGKNTGELFF
>NA|TRBV5-1|15|TRBJ2-5|NA
TGCGCCAGCAGCTTGGGCGCGACAGTACAAGAGACCCAGTACTTC
CASSLGATVQETQYF